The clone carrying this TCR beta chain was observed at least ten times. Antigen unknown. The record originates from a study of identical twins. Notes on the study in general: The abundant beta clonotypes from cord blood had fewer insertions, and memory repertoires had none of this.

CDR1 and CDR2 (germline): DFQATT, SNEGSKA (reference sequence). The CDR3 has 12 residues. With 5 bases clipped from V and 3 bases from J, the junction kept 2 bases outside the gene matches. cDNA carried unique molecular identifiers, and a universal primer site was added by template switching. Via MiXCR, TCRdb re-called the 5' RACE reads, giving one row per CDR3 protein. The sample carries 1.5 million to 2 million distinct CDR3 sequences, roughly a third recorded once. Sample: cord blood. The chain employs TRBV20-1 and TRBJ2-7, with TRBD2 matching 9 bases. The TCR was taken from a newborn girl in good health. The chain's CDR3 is CSAQREVYEQYF. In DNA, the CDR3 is TGCAGTGCTCAGCGGGAGGTCTACGAGCAGTACTTC.